This T cell receptor beta chain originates from a study of CD8 T cells in Susac syndrome (dated by TCRdb to the late 2010s). About the full investigation: The study used repertoire sequencing to test whether antigen drove CD8+ T cell activation and differentiation in Susac syndrome. The clonality of the CD8+ T cell repertoire was compared across over 10 healthy donors, around 14 Susac syndrome patients and under 19 multiple sclerosis patients. The paper as a whole reports these results and caveats: The number of individuals in the TCR sequencing and HLA analysis was recognized as being relatively small.

A note on this clonotype: What this receptor recognizes is not known. No base quality information exists; no much larger clone differs at one position.

High-throughput TCR beta sequencing profiled peripheral blood CD8+ and CD4+ T cells from healthy donors, Susac syndrome patients and multiple sclerosis patients. The multiple sclerosis controls were treatment-naive patients who had stable or active relapsing-remitting disease and met the revised McDonald criteria. Bulk CD8+ and CD4+ T cells were purified magnetically by negative isolation, whereas CD8+ TEMRA cells were enriched by FACS. Blood was drawn into EDTA tubes, processed within 24 hours, and PBMCs were isolated by density gradient centrifugation. PBMCs intended for TCR sequencing were cryopreserved in liquid nitrogen and thawed later in a water bath at 37 degrees C. Purity of sorted or isolated CD4+, CD8+ and CD8+ TEMRA cells was at least 90%. Via the germline V gene, CDR1 is SGHAT and CDR2 FQNNGV. The CDR3 sequence holds 15 residues, the cysteine and phenylalanine included. Of all the DNA, just the CDR3 is kept, 45 bases in frame from base 1. Relative to germline, V is missing 7 bases and J is missing 4 bases, with 12 bases of the junction outside any gene match.

RNA was extracted using the RNeasy kit, and roughly 0.45 to 1 microgram was reverse transcribed with random hexamers. The immunoSEQ multiplex PCR assay, which covers 54 Vbeta and 13 Jbeta segments, was used to amplify TCR beta CDR3 regions. PCR amplification bias was corrected by using a synthetic template baseline for primer optimization and computational correction. For the original study's pipeline: Reads were annotated to V, D and J genes per IMGT and analyzed with immunoSEQ Analyzer, keeping only productive sequences. To calculate clonality, Shannon entropy was normalized by log2 of the number of productive unique sequences and then subtracted from one. Public and private clones were assessed among the 100 most prevalent clones of each patient and control. Clones were defined as Susac-specific if absent from the healthy and MS cohorts, from around 1,000 published viral clones and from other ImmuneACCESS disease sequences. The raw public data were reprocessed by TCRdb itself: fastp quality trimming at Q25, MiXCR clonotype calling, in-frame beta chains only. Identical CDR3 protein sequences are pooled into one entry, listed with their most common genes and DNA. V and J calls and clone size were set by TCRdb, not the authors. The sample table shows about 300,000 distinct CDR3 sequences, and 85% are seen once. The top ten clones comprise roughly 0.21% of the sample.

The TCR sequence derives from a human donor with multiple sclerosis. The sample taken for sequencing was CD8+ T cells from PBMCs. The sequence is built from TRBV11-2 and TRBJ2-5, and 7 junction bases match TRBD2. The sequenced DNA: TGTGCCAGCAATGATCCTCCAGCGGGGTTAGAGACCCAGTACTTC. Its translation reads: CASNDPPAGLETQYF.